A selection of T cell receptor beta chains follows, all from one sample in a study of cytomegalovirus exposure and HLA in healthy donors. Clones were sequenced by immunoSEQ multiplex PCR, and TCRdb holds only the in-frame ones, with some missing. This table holds roughly 70,000 clones, 95% to 97% found once. Sequenced sample: PBMCs. Source of these receptors: a man aged 18 to 30 in good health and CMV-seronegative. CDR3s include the opening cysteine and the closing phenylalanine or tryptophan. Fields, in order: D gene, clone size, V gene, J gene, CDR3 DNA, CDR3 protein. The D gene is left open where the match is weak. Size tells how often a clone was seen (once, few, many) or the class of an expanded clone, and some rows leave it out.

TRBD1	NA	TRBV9	TRBJ1-2	TGTGCCAGCAGCGACGGTATGGGACAGAACTATGGCTACACCTTC	CASSDGMGQNYGYTF
NA	NA	TRBV2	TRBJ2-1	TGTGCCAGCGTGTCGGGCAATGAGCAGTTCTTC	CASVSGNEQFF
TRBD2	NA	TRBV11-2	TRBJ2-7	TGTGCCAGCAGCTTAGGCCCGGGACTAGCGGGTTACGAGCAGTACTTC	CASSLGPGLAGYEQYF
TRBD1	NA	TRBV6-4	TRBJ2-7	TGTGCCAGCAGTGACAAGGGACAGGGATCCTACGAGCAGTACTTC	CASSDKGQGSYEQYF
NA	NA	TRBV7-9	TRBJ2-7	TGTGCCAGCAGCTCAGATGGGGGGGCGGTCGACGAGCAGTACTTC	CASSSDGGAVDEQYF
NA	NA	TRBV5-6	TRBJ1-5	TGTGCCAGCAGCTTGGGTGGCAGGGGCCAGAATCAGCCCCAGCATTTT	CASSLGGRGQNQPQHF
TRBD1	NA	TRBV2	TRBJ1-5	TGTGCCAGCACCAGCCGGGACAGGGGCGATCAGCCCCAGCATTTT	CASTSRDRGDQPQHF
TRBD1	NA	TRBV5-1	TRBJ1-3	TGCGCCAGCTCCAGGGGCCAGGGGGCGGATGGAAACACCATATATTTT	CASSRGQGADGNTIYF
NA	NA	TRBV5-5	TRBJ2-4	TGTGCCAGCAGCTTGGGAGGCAGGGGTGACATTCAGTACTTC	CASSLGGRGDIQYF
TRBD1	NA	TRBV7-9	TRBJ2-5	TGTGCCAGCAGCTACCCCCCGGGACAGGAGTACCAAGAGACCCAGTACTTC	CASSYPPGQEYQETQYF
NA	NA	TRBV1	TRBJ2-1	TGCACCAGCAGCCAAGACAGCGGGAGTTTCGATGAGCAGTTCTTC	CTSSQDSGSFDEQFF
TRBD2	NA	TRBV2	TRBJ2-3	TGTGCCAGCATTCCGGGACTAGCGGGAGGAGAGGCAGATACGCAGTATTTT	CASIPGLAGGEADTQYF
NA	once	TRBV21-1	TRBJ1-1	TGTGCCAGCAGCAAAGCGCTAGGGGACAGTGAAGCTTTCTTT	CASSKALGDSEAFF